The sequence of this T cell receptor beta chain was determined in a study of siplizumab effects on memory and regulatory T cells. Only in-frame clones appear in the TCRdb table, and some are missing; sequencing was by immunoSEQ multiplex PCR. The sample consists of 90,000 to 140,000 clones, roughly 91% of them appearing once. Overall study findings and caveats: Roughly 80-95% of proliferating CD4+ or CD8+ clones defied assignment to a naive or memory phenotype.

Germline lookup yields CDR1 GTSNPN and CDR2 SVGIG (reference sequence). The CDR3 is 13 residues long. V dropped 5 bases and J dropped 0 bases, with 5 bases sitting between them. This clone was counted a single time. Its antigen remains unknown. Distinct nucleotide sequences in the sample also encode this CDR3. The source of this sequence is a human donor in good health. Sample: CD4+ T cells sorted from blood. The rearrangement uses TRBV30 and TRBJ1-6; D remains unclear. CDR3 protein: CAWGSSYNSPLHF. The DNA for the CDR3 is TGTGCCTGGGGGAGCTCCTATAATTCACCCCTCCACTTT.